Each of the 18 T cell receptor beta chains below was sequenced from the same sample in a study of cytomegalovirus exposure and HLA in healthy donors. Researchers ran the PCR with 60 Vbeta and 13 Jbeta primers. Sequencing used immunoSEQ multiplex PCR; TCRdb keeps in-frame clones, though not all of them. The profile shows under 200,000 clones, almost 80% of them singletons. Sequenced input: PBMCs. The origin of the receptors is a woman aged 45-65 years in good health and CMV-seronegative.

The V call is TRBV27, the J call TRBJ2-7, with 8 bases fitting TRBD1. The length of the CDR3 is 15 residues. Germline V CDR1 and CDR2: MNHEY, SMNVEV (reference sequence). The ends lost 0 bases at V and 7 bases at J; junction bases unmatched: 8. The CDR3 sequence is CASSLSRGQGAEQYF. DNA for the CDR3: TGTGCCAGCAGTTTATCGAGAGGACAGGGAGCTGAGCAGTACTTC.

V and J are TRBV27 and TRBJ1-1, with TRBD1 matching 9 bases. The germline V gene encodes CDR1 MNHEY and CDR2 SMNVEV (reference sequence). The CDR3 totals 16 residues. With 5 bases clipped from V and 6 bases from J, the junction kept 13 bases outside the gene matches. The CDR3 is CASSPDRGNRLAEAFF. The CDR3 region has the DNA TGTGCCAGCAGTCCGGACAGGGGTAATCGACTGGCTGAAGCTTTCTTT.

The rearrangement uses TRBV6-1 and TRBJ2-5; TRBD1 might be the D (5 bases). Germline V gene lookup returns CDR1 MNHNS and CDR2 SASEGT. V lost 0 bases and J 4 bases, leaving 12 bases between the germline ends. This CDR3 is built from 15 residues. CDR3 amino acids: CASSEARAGLETQYF. The CDR3 nucleotides are TGTGCCAGCAGTGAAGCGCGTGCAGGGTTAGAGACCCAGTACTTC.

The chain uses TRBV19 and TRBJ1-1, with TRBD1 matching 7 bases. CDR1 is LNHDA and CDR2 is SQIVND in the germline V gene (reference sequence). Trimming took 6 bases from V and 4 from J; bases not matched to a gene: 11. The CDR3 consists of 15 residues. CDR3 nucleotide sequence: TGTGCCAGTAGAGGCAGGGGGTCGGTGGGCACTGAAGCTTTCTTT. The encoded protein is CASRGRGSVGTEAFF.

This chain links TRBV10-3 with TRBJ2-5; tentatively, D is TRBD2 (5 bases). The CDR3 covers 14 residues. Trimming stripped 2 bases from V and 4 bases from J, with 11 bases between. Germline V gene data show CDR1 as ENHRY and CDR2 as SYGVKD. CDR3 in amino acids: CAISEAGLAETQYF. The CDR3, as DNA: TGTGCCATCAGTGAGGCAGGACTTGCAGAGACCCAGTACTTC.

V usage is TRBV6-6 and J usage is TRBJ2-3; no clear D gene. CDR3 length: 14 residues. Looked up from germline, CDR1 is MNHNY and CDR2 is SVGAGI (reference sequence). Trimming shortened V by 2 bases and J by 1 base, and 7 bases separated the two germline ends. The CDR3 coding sequence is TGTGCCAGCAGTTACGAACGGGGCACAGATACGCAGTATTTT. The encoded protein is CASSYERGTDTQYF.

V and J are TRBV2 and TRBJ2-2; 12 bases align to TRBD1. There are 16 residues in the CDR3. V was pared by 3 bases and J by 7 bases, with 6 bases of the junction left unmatched. Germline CDR1 and CDR2: SNHLY and FYNNEI. The CDR3 DNA reads as TGTGCCAGCAGTGACCCGGGACAGGGGGCTGTCGGGGAGCTGTTTTTT. This sequence encodes CASSDPGQGAVGELFF.

The V call is TRBV10-1, the J call TRBJ2-1; D perhaps matches TRBD2 (6 bases). The CDR3 is 15 residues long. Trimming shortened V by 0 bases and J by 0 bases, and 6 bases separated the two germline ends. Germline values: CDR1 WNHNN, CDR2 SYGVQD (reference sequence). The CDR3 loop reads CASSESGSSYNEQFF. The CDR3 region has the DNA TGCGCCAGCAGTGAGTCCGGGAGCTCCTACAATGAGCAGTTCTTC.

This clone has only a few counts. The chain has TRBV6-6 and TRBJ1-1, with 10 bases aligning to TRBD1. The germline gives CDR1 MNHNY, CDR2 SVGAGI (reference sequence). This CDR3 has 14 amino acids. Germline trimming cut 6 bases from V and 3 bases from J; bases unmatched to any gene: 4. The CDR3 DNA reads TGTGCCAGCAGCCGGACAGGGGGGGACACTGAAGCTTTCTTT. This gives the protein CASSRTGGDTEAFF.

The V call is TRBV4-1, the J call TRBJ1-5, with D tentatively TRBD1 (6 bases). V was trimmed by 3 bases and J by 3 bases, leaving 12 bases between them. Germline CDR1 reads MGHRA; CDR2 reads YSYEKL. There are 15 residues in the CDR3. The CDR3 nucleotides are TGCGCCAGCAGCCACGAAAGGGGGATCAATCAGCCCCAGCATTTT. It yields the protein CASSHERGINQPQHF.

This clone was detected a few times. This rearrangement joins TRBV4-1 to TRBJ2-7, with 7 bases matching TRBD2. The CDR3 extends over 15 amino acids. J gave up 3 bases and V 4 bases, and 9 bases lay outside the gene matches. Germline V gene data show CDR1 as MGHRA and CDR2 as YSYEKL. The CDR3 is CASSLIAGDVYEQYF. DNA for the CDR3: TGCGCCAGCAGCCTAATAGCGGGCGACGTCTACGAGCAGTACTTC.

The chain employs TRBV9 and TRBJ2-5; 9 bases line up with TRBD1. Germline V gives CDR1 SGDLS, CDR2 YYNGEE. The trim removed 4 bases at V and 5 bases at J, leaving 6 bases unmatched. The CDR3 is 14 residues long. For the CDR3, the DNA is TGTGCCAGCAGCATGGGACAGGGAAGCGAGACCCAGTACTTC. This translates into CASSMGQGSETQYF.

J is TRBJ2-3 and V is TRBV29-1; 8 bases map to TRBD2. V lost 4 bases to trimming and J lost 1 base; unmatched junction nucleotides: 16. The CDR3 has 18 residues. Germline V gene sequence: CDR1 SQVTM, CDR2 ANQGSEA. The CDR3 bases are TGCAGCGTTGCCCGGCCGGGAGGGGGGGCGGGCCGCACAGATACGCAGTATTTT. It yields the protein CSVARPGGGAGRTDTQYF.

This clone has just a few counts. The chain joins TRBV19 to TRBJ1-4; D is possibly TRBD1 (6 bases). The CDR3 is 15 amino acids. With 6 bases removed from V and 7 bases from J, the gap between germline ends came to 18 bases. The germline V gene has CDR1 LNHDA and CDR2 SQIVND (reference sequence). CDR3 in DNA: TGTGCCAGTAGGGACCACAGGGACCGTCCTGAAAAACTGTTTTTT. This translates into CASRDHRDRPEKLFF.

The V call is TRBV28, the J call TRBJ2-3; D might be TRBD1 (6 bases). Deletions cut 4 bases from V and 2 bases from J, with 13 bases between. The CDR3 sequence is 15 residues long. Germline V gene data show CDR1 as MDHEN and CDR2 as SYDVKM. The CDR3 DNA reads as TGTGCCAGCAGTTACAGGGTCCCCTACACAGATACGCAGTATTTT. Translation: CASSYRVPYTDTQYF.

V usage is TRBV7-2 and J usage is TRBJ2-7; 9 bases are a match to TRBD1. The CDR3 is 14 amino acids. V was pared by 5 bases and J by 2 bases, with 4 bases of the junction left unmatched. Germline lookup yields CDR1 SGHTA and CDR2 FQGNSA. The CDR3 DNA sequence: TGTGCCAGCAGCATTGGGACAGGGCCCTACGAGCAGTACTTC. As protein: CASSIGTGPYEQYF.

V and J are TRBV10-2 and TRBJ2-1; 7 bases match TRBD2. V lost 3 bases and J lost 12; bases outside the gene matches: 17. CDR1 is WSHSY, CDR2 SAAADI, per germline. The CDR3 covers 16 residues. CDR3 DNA: TGCGCCAGCAGTGACCCCCCTAGCGGAGCCCACCTGCTGCAGTTCTTC. This translates into CASSDPPSGAHLLQFF.

The chain uses TRBV28 and TRBJ2-7; 8 bases agree with TRBD1. The CDR3 is made up of 16 amino acids. Per the germline V gene, CDR1 is MDHEN and CDR2 is SYDVKM. V lost 10 bases and J lost 6; bases outside the gene matches: 20. Here the CDR3 DNA reads TGTGCCACCAAGATCCCGACAGGGGCTACGGTTGGCGAGCAGTACTTC. As protein: CATKIPTGATVGEQYF.